The entry below describes one TCR beta chain. Its cognate antigen is unknown. Pooling of second doses given at about 4 or about 12 weeks was done. The data stem from a study of T cell responses to AZD1222 COVID-19 vaccine. Findings of the study overall: Nearly half of unique spike-specific TCRs reportedly avoided B.1.351 and B.1.1.7 mutated regions. Donors skewed white British and female; clonal diversity was possibly underestimated.

Trimming pared 3 bases from V and 4 bases from J, leaving 15 bases between. Germline values: CDR1 MNHNS, CDR2 SASEGT. This CDR3 spans 15 amino acids. TCRdb's table, derived via immunoSEQ multiplex PCR, lists solely in-frame clones and lacks some. This sample has approximately 88,000 clones, with around 90% found just once. The rearrangement joins TRBV6-1 to TRBJ1-2; tentative D call: TRBD1 (6 bases). The sequencing used peripheral blood, collected 28 days after the second AZD1222 dose. This clonotype originated in an adult who received the AZD1222 COVID-19 vaccine. Written as DNA, the CDR3 is TGTGCCAGCAGTGAGGGGGCCTTCGCGCTCTATGGCTACACCTTC. Translating it yields CASSEGAFALYGYTF.